These T cell receptor beta chains were read from a single sample in a study of blood T cell repertoires in COVID-19. Assay used: immunoSEQ multiplex PCR; TCRdb lists only in-frame clones, some missing. There are over 150,000 clones in the sample; approximately 91% occur only once, and roughly 5% lies in the top ten. Material: peripheral blood. Source of these receptors: a man younger than 35 with COVID-19, enrolled during active disease. Each CDR3 is given with its conserved first and last residue. D genes are given only for firm matches. Clone size is shown for a subset of rows, as once, few, many or a class of expanded clone.

size | J | D | V | CDR3 | DNA
few | TRBJ1-2 | NA | TRBV19 | CASSIPDRYYGYTF | TGTGCCAGTAGTATCCCCGACAGATACTATGGCTACACCTTC
NA | TRBJ2-3 | TRBD1 | TRBV27 | CASSLRDRGPDTQYF | TGTGCCAGCAGTCTTCGGGACAGGGGGCCAGATACGCAGTATTTT
NA | TRBJ2-1 | NA | TRBV7-3 | CASSLTGGGGNEQFF | TGTGCCAGCAGCTTAACTGGTGGGGGAGGCAATGAGCAGTTCTTC
once | TRBJ2-7 | NA | TRBV7-9 | CASSLVGRGVYSYEQYF | TGTGCCAGCAGCTTAGTGGGGCGCGGGGTATACTCCTACGAGCAGTACTTC
NA | TRBJ1-2 | NA | TRBV6-5 | CASSYSFVYGYTF | TGTGCCAGCAGTTACTCGTTCGTCTATGGCTACACCTTC
NA | TRBJ2-1 | TRBD2 | TRBV7-9 | CASSYPGLAGEDEQFF | TGTGCCAGCAGTTATCCGGGACTAGCGGGAGAGGATGAGCAGTTCTTC
few | TRBJ1-2 | NA | TRBV4-2 | CASSQQGGYGYTF | TGTGCCAGCAGTCAACAGGGTGGCTATGGCTACACCTTC
NA | TRBJ2-1 | TRBD2 | TRBV4-2 | CASSLTSGSGVDEQFF | TGTGCCAGCAGCTTGACTAGCGGGAGCGGGGTCGATGAGCAGTTCTTC
NA | TRBJ2-2 | NA | TRBV6-5 | CASSNLVGTGELFF | TGTGCCAGCAGCAATTTAGTTGGCACCGGGGAGCTGTTTTTT
NA | TRBJ2-7 | NA | TRBV21-1 | CASSLISGRTGGIYEQYF | TGTGCCAGCAGTCTCATTTCCGGAAGGACAGGGGGCATCTACGAGCAGTACTTC
NA | TRBJ2-7 | TRBD2 | TRBV7-3 | CASSLNGGAYEQYF | TGTGCCAGCAGCTTAAACGGGGGGGCCTACGAGCAGTACTTC
NA | TRBJ1-2 | NA | TRBV29-1 | CSVELTGTSGYTF | TGCAGCGTAGAGCTGACCGGGACTAGCGGCTACACCTTC
NA | TRBJ2-7 | TRBD2 | TRBV19 | CASSFRTSGRFYEQYF | TGTGCCAGTAGTTTCCGGACTAGCGGGAGGTTTTACGAGCAGTACTTC
NA | TRBJ1-1 | NA | TRBV10-3 | CAISESEGETEAFF | TGTGCCATCAGTGAGTCGGAGGGCGAGACTGAAGCTTTCTTT
NA | TRBJ2-1 | NA | TRBV6-6 | CASSLIWGDEQFF | TGTGCCAGCAGTTTGATCTGGGGCGATGAGCAGTTCTTC
NA | TRBJ1-2 | NA | TRBV27 | CASSRRLTDGKNYGYTF | TGTGCCAGCAGTCGCCGACTAACAGACGGCAAGAACTATGGCTACACCTTC
NA | TRBJ1-5 | TRBD1 | TRBV27 | CASSRTGSGSNQPQHF | TGTGCCAGCAGTCGGACAGGGAGTGGTAGCAATCAGCCCCAGCATTTT
NA | TRBJ2-1 | NA | TRBV7-2 | CASSLMRSSYNEQFF | TGTGCCAGCAGCTTAATGCGGAGCTCCTACAATGAGCAGTTCTTC
NA | TRBJ2-1 | TRBD2 | TRBV30 | CAWSPLGGGRGDEQFF | TGTGCCTGGAGTCCCCTCGGGGGCGGGAGGGGAGATGAGCAGTTCTTC